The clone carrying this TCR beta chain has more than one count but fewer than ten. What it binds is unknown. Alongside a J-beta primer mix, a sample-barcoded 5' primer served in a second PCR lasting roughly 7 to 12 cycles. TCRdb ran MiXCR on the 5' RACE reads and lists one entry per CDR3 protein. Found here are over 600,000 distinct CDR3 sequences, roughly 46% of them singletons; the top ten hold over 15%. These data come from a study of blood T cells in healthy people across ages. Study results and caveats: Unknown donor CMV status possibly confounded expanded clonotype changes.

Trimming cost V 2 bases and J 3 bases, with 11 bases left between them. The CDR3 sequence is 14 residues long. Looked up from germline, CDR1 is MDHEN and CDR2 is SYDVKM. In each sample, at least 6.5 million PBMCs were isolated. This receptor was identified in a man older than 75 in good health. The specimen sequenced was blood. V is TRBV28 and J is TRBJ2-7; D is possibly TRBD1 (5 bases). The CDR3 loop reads CASSLTTANYEQYF. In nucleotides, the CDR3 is TGTGCCAGCAGTTTAACGACAGCAAACTACGAGCAGTACTTC.